This T cell receptor (beta chain) is drawn from a study of identical twins. TCRdb reprocessed the 5' RACE reads via MiXCR and lists one record per CDR3 protein. The sample carries 510,000 or so distinct CDR3 sequences, about 16% recorded once. The CDR3 runs 17 residues. The same sample was also studied in work on yellow fever vaccine responses in identical twins.

Sequenced input: CD4+ T cells sorted from blood. The origin of this receptor is a young woman in good health. V and J are TRBV21-1 and TRBJ1-5. TRBV21-1 is a listed pseudogene. The CDR3 here is CASSKEAAAESNQPQHF. For the CDR3, the DNA is TGTGCCAGCAGCAAAGAGGCCGCGGCGGAATCGAATCAGCCCCAGCATTTT.